This T cell receptor (beta chain) was identified during a study of spatial heterogeneity in lung cancer. This clonotype appeared many times. The CDR3 covers 13 residues. The V end lost 3 bases, the J end lost 4 bases, and 9 bases lay between the germline ends. Germline V gene lookup returns CDR1 MGHRA and CDR2 YSYEKL. TCRdb re-called the 5' RACE reads with MiXCR, one entry per CDR3 protein. Of approximately 39,000 distinct CDR3 sequences listed, about 7.9% were seen once; the top ten hold over 8%. Regarding time point: blood at routine non-recurrence follow-up after resection. The chain uses TRBV4-1 and TRBJ1-2, with D unclear. The source material was PBMCs, sampled at follow-up. This clonotype was obtained from a male donor with early-stage non-small cell lung cancer. The CDR3 DNA reads as TGCGCCAGCAGCCAGGATGACCTCTATGGCTACACCTTC. This translates into CASSQDDLYGYTF.